A single sample is the source of the 23 T cell receptor beta chains below, sequenced in a study of control samples from healthy donors and cancer patients. Profiled with immunoSEQ multiplex PCR; TCRdb holds only in-frame clones, not every one. Of about 120,000 clones detected, about 83% appear once; the ten largest clones hold about 12%. The sequenced material came from blood. Every receptor here comes from a man aged 25-45 years in good health.

Only a few counts were recorded for this clone. The chain has TRBV6-5 and TRBJ2-7; 9 bases are shared with TRBD1. Per the germline V gene, CDR1 is MNHEY and CDR2 is SVGAGI. Trimming cost V 6 bases and J 5 bases; bases outside gene matches: 8. The CDR3 totals 14 residues. The chain's CDR3 is CASRGGQGLDEQYF. In DNA, the CDR3 is TGTGCCAGCAGGGGGGGACAGGGTCTCGACGAGCAGTACTTC.

The rearrangement joins TRBV19 to TRBJ1-6, with a weak D call TRBD1 (5 bases). Trimming stripped 5 bases from V and 7 bases from J, with 12 bases between. CDR1 and CDR2 from the germline V gene are LNHDA and SQIVND (reference sequence). The CDR3 spans 14 residues. CDR3 in DNA: TGTGCCAGTAGTGGGGCGGGTCTAAATTCACCCCTCCACTTT. Translation: CASSGAGLNSPLHF.

This chain joins TRBV11-2 and TRBJ2-2; weak D call: TRBD1 (5 bases). Germline V gene sequence: CDR1 SGHAT, CDR2 FQNNGV. Trimming took 5 bases from V and 0 from J, leaving 10 bases between them. CDR3 length equals 15 residues. This CDR3 reads CASSQDIANTGELFF. DNA of the CDR3: TGTGCCAGCAGCCAGGACATCGCGAACACCGGGGAGCTGTTTTTT. Using reference TRBV11-2 and TRBJ2-2 for the parts outside the CDR3, the full variable domain is EAGVAQSPRYKIIEKRQSVAFWCNPISGHATLYWYQQILGQGPKLLIQFQNNGVVDDSQLPKDRFSAERLKGVDSTLKIQPAKLEDSAVYLCASSQDIANTGELFFGEGSRLTVL.

The genes are TRBV11-2 and TRBJ1-6; no clear D gene. Germline CDR1 and CDR2: SGHAT and FQNNGV. There are 14 residues in the CDR3. Trimming stripped 5 bases from V and 5 bases from J, with 10 bases between. The CDR3 coding sequence is TGTGCCAGCAGCCGGAAGGGAAATAATTCACCCCTCCACTTT. The encoded protein is CASSRKGNNSPLHF. The whole variable domain, remainder taken from reference TRBV11-2 and TRBJ1-6, is EAGVAQSPRYKIIEKRQSVAFWCNPISGHATLYWYQQILGQGPKLLIQFQNNGVVDDSQLPKDRFSAERLKGVDSTLKIQPAKLEDSAVYLCASSRKGNNSPLHFGNGTRLTVT.

The DNA of the CDR3 is TGTGCCAGCAGCTTGGCCACTGAAGCTTTCTTT. Its translation is CASSLATEAFF. V and J are TRBV5-5 and TRBJ1-1, with unresolved D. The CDR3 extends over 11 amino acids. V lost 0 bases to trimming and J lost 4 bases, with 1 base between them. Per the germline V gene, CDR1 is SGHKS and CDR2 is YYEKEE (reference sequence).

The V gene is TRBV2, the J gene TRBJ1-3; D uncertain. CDR3 length: 13 amino acids. V was clipped by 1 base and J by 14 bases, with 15 bases between them. Germline CDR1 SNHLY, CDR2 FYNNEI. CDR3: CASSEDAAGGVYF. CDR3 bases: TGTGCCAGCAGTGAAGATGCGGCTGGAGGCGTATATTTT.

The chain links TRBV4-2 to TRBJ1-1; no clear D gene. CDR1 and CDR2 from the germline V gene are LGHNA and YNFKEQ. The ends were cut back, 4 bases at V and 4 bases at J, with 7 bases in the middle. The CDR3 has 12 amino acids. The CDR3 loop is CASSPRGTEAFF. Written as DNA, the CDR3 is TGTGCCAGCAGCCCGCGGGGCACTGAAGCTTTCTTT.

This CDR3 is CASSIRTPLNTEAFF. The CDR3 nucleotides are TGTGCCAGTAGTATCCGAACACCTTTGAACACTGAAGCTTTCTTT. The chain combines TRBV19 with TRBJ1-1; D not resolved. The V end was cut by 3 bases, the J end by 0 bases, with 11 bases between. Germline V CDR1 and CDR2: LNHDA, SQIVND (reference sequence). There are 15 residues in the CDR3.

V and J are TRBV10-2 and TRBJ1-2; D is undetermined. The germline CDR1 and CDR2 sequences are WSHSY and SAAADI. The V gene lost 2 bases and the J gene lost 8 bases, with 18 bases spanning the gap. CDR3 size: 15 residues. CDR3 residues: CASSEVGPGLIGYTF. The CDR3 bases are TGCGCCAGCAGTGAGGTGGGCCCGGGCCTTATCGGCTACACCTTC.

The V and J genes are TRBV10-2 and TRBJ1-6; no clear D gene. With 2 bases removed from V and 6 bases from J, the gap between germline ends came to 8 bases. CDR1 is WSHSY, CDR2 SAAADI, per germline. This CDR3 is 14 amino acids long. The CDR3 sequence: CASSEGGSNSPLHF. In DNA, the CDR3 is TGCGCCAGCAGTGAGGGAGGAAGTAATTCACCCCTCCACTTT.

The chain couples TRBV30 to TRBJ1-2; D is possibly TRBD1 (6 bases). The CDR3 contains 17 residues. With 0 bases removed from V and 4 bases from J, the gap between germline ends came to 21 bases. Germline V CDR1 and CDR2: GTSNPN, SVGIG (reference sequence). The CDR3 spells CAWSVGGLGGSVYGYTF. The CDR3 DNA sequence: TGTGCCTGGAGTGTAGGGGGATTGGGAGGGTCGGTCTATGGCTACACCTTC.

The CDR3 region is CASSTAGGWSQPQHF. CDR3 sequence (DNA): TGTGCCAGCAGCACTGCAGGGGGATGGAGTCAGCCCCAGCATTTT. J is TRBJ1-5 and V is TRBV7-2; 7 bases fit TRBD1. Looked up from germline, CDR1 is SGHTA and CDR2 is FQGNSA. Germline trimming cut 5 bases from V and 6 bases from J; bases unmatched to any gene: 10. The CDR3 extends over 15 amino acids.

The rearrangement joins TRBV4-1 to TRBJ2-5; the match to TRBD2 covers 7 bases. This CDR3 is built from 15 residues. Germline CDR1 reads MGHRA; CDR2 reads YSYEKL. V was clipped by 4 bases and J by 5 bases; unmatched bases: 10. CDR3 sequence: CASSLPSGGRETQYF. The CDR3 DNA follows: TGCGCCAGCAGCCTCCCTAGCGGAGGAAGGGAGACCCAGTACTTC.

This chain connects TRBV5-6 to TRBJ2-7; no definite D call. Germline CDR1 and CDR2: SGHDT and YYEEEE. This CDR3 region has 14 residues. V was trimmed by 4 bases and J by 3 bases, leaving 14 bases between them. This CDR3 is CASSMLDGLYEQYF. Written as DNA, the CDR3 is TGTGCCAGCAGCATGTTGGACGGTCTCTACGAGCAGTACTTC. The full variable domain, rest sourced from reference TRBV5-6 and TRBJ2-7, is DAGVTQSPTHLIKTRGQQVTLRCSPKSGHDTVSWYQQALGQGPQFIFQYYEEEERQRGNFPDRFSGHQFPNYSSELNVNALLLGDSALYLCASSMLDGLYEQYFGPGTRLTVT.

This sequence joins TRBV5-1 and TRBJ2-5; 7 bases match TRBD2. V was clipped by 0 bases and J by 5 bases; unmatched bases: 10. From germline, CDR1 is SGHRS and CDR2 YFSETQ. This CDR3 has 16 residues. CDR3 residues: CASSLGSLGLVETQYF. For the CDR3, the DNA is TGCGCCAGCAGCTTGGGTTCCTTAGGACTAGTGGAGACCCAGTACTTC.

A remark on this clone: Its ends do not fully match the called genes, so a read error is possible. This chain uses TRBV11-3 with TRBJ2-5; TRBD1 aligns across 10 bases. Germline CDR1 and CDR2: SGHNT and YENEEA. The CDR3 is 15 residues long. Here the CDR3 reads CASSVDRGRGETQYF. In DNA, the CDR3 is TGTGCCAGCAGCGTAGACAGGGGGCGCGGTGAGACCCAGTACTTC.

This clone was seen just once. V gene TRBV18 combines with J gene TRBJ1-4, with TRBD1 matching 7 bases. Unmatched junction bases numbered 4, after V lost 4 bases and J lost 2 bases. Per germline, CDR1 KGHSH and CDR2 LQKENI. The CDR3 spans 15 residues. Here the CDR3 reads CASSHPDRTNEKLFF. The DNA of the CDR3 is TGTGCCAGCTCACATCCGGACAGGACTAATGAAAAACTGTTTTTT.

The V call is TRBV10-3, the J call TRBJ1-2; no firm D call. Trimming stripped 3 bases from V and 4 bases from J, with 9 bases between. This CDR3 is 13 amino acids long. Germline values: CDR1 ENHRY, CDR2 SYGVKD. The CDR3 sequence is CAISDGVGYGYTF. In DNA, the CDR3 is TGTGCCATCAGTGATGGGGTAGGCTATGGCTACACCTTC.

V is TRBV6-6 and J is TRBJ1-5; no firm D call. The ends were cut back, 5 bases at V and 9 bases at J, with 8 bases in the middle. Germline CDR1 is MNHNY and CDR2 is SVGAGI (reference sequence). The CDR3 contains 11 residues. The CDR3 is CASSQVGPQHF. CDR3 in DNA: TGTGCCAGCAGTCAAGTAGGGCCCCAGCATTTT.

The CDR3 DNA reads as TGTGCCAGCGACCCGGGACAGGGAGTCGCCGGGGAGCTGTTTTTT. This sequence encodes CASDPGQGVAGELFF. The V call is TRBV9, the J call TRBJ2-2; 9 nucleotides agree with TRBD1. The germline V gene encodes CDR1 SGDLS and CDR2 YYNGEE. V lost 7 bases and J lost 6; bases outside the gene matches: 10. CDR3 length equals 15 residues.

The gene calls are TRBV28 and TRBJ2-1, with a tentative D call TRBD1 (5 bases). The V gene's germline CDR1 is MDHEN and CDR2 SYDVKM. V lost 5 bases and J lost 7, with 15 bases in between. The CDR3 is made up of 14 amino acids. The CDR3 nucleotides are TGTGCCAGCAGTCTTCCCAGGGCAGGGAATGAGCAGTTCTTC. Protein sequence: CASSLPRAGNEQFF.

This chain connects TRBV29-1 to TRBJ1-1; 9 nucleotides line up with TRBD1. The CDR3 is 15 amino acids. V shed 2 bases, J shed 7 bases, and the junction held 11 bases outside the gene matches. The V gene's germline CDR1 is SQVTM and CDR2 ANQGSEA. DNA for the CDR3: TGCAGCGTTGAATCCGGCGACAGGGGGTTTATTGAAGCTTTCTTT. It yields the protein CSVESGDRGFIEAFF.

The chain carries TRBV5-1 and TRBJ2-1, with a possible D match to TRBD1 (5 bases). Looked up from germline, CDR1 is SGHRS and CDR2 is YFSETQ. V gave up 4 bases and J gave up 0 bases, with 14 bases separating them. There are 16 residues in the CDR3. The CDR3 nucleotides read TGCGCCAGCAGCCCGGACACTTATAGCTCCTACAATGAGCAGTTCTTC. Amino acid sequence: CASSPDTYSSYNEQFF.